What follows describes a single T cell receptor beta chain. Per the original methods: Estimates of nucleated cell counts were drawn from the amplification of reference gene primers. Clones were sequenced by immunoSEQ multiplex PCR, and TCRdb holds only the in-frame ones, with some missing. Clone size and V and J calls were adopted from that table, with D and trimming inferred from the DNA. The sample lists about 110,000 clones; over 65% were seen once. This sample stems from a study of blood T cell repertoires in COVID-19. Study summary: The United States, Italy and Spain supplied acute and convalescent COVID-19 samples. T cells, B-cell-depleted T cells, or PBMCs supplied cDNA or gDNA.

The CDR3 contains 18 residues. V was pared by 5 bases and J by 0 bases, with 19 bases between. The V gene's germline CDR1 is SEHNR and CDR2 FQNEAQ (reference sequence). The sequence derives from a woman in her thirties or forties with acute or convalescent COVID-19. Sequencing was carried out using peripheral blood. The chain joins TRBV7-9 to TRBJ1-4, with D perhaps TRBD1 (6 bases). CDR3 protein: CASSPKSGTQATNEKLFF. The CDR3 DNA reads as TGTGCCAGCAGCCCGAAGTCCGGGACACAGGCAACTAATGAAAAACTGTTTTTT.